Listed here are 10 T cell receptor beta chains from one sample, sequenced in a study of cytomegalovirus exposure and HLA in healthy donors. Here immunoSEQ multiplex PCR was the method, and the copy in TCRdb shows in-frame clones only, minus some. The data show 170,000 or so clones, with roughly 84% seen just once and under 3.5% held by the top ten. The sequencing sample was made of PBMCs. These receptors were obtained from a young woman in good health and CMV-seropositive.

The CDR3 DNA follows: TGTGCCAGCTCGTCCGATCAGGGGGCGCGGAACACCGGGGAGCTGTTTTTT. As protein: CASSSDQGARNTGELFF. This sequence joins TRBV18 and TRBJ2-2; 8 nucleotides align to TRBD1. The V segment lost 6 bases and the J segment 1 base; nucleotides outside the gene matches: 10. This CDR3 spans 17 amino acids. CDR1 is KGHSH and CDR2 is LQKENI in the germline V gene.

The V and J genes are TRBV9 and TRBJ2-2; D unresolved. The CDR3 is 16 amino acids. Per germline, CDR1 SGDLS and CDR2 YYNGEE. Deletions cut 0 bases from V and 2 bases from J, with 11 bases between. The CDR3 reads CASSVERQFNTGELFF. Written as DNA, the CDR3 is TGTGCCAGCAGCGTAGAGAGACAATTTAACACCGGGGAGCTGTTTTTT.

This clone was seen a single time. V is TRBV11-2 and J is TRBJ1-6, with no clear D. V was trimmed by 5 bases and J by 13 bases, leaving 18 bases between them. Germline CDR1 is SGHAT and CDR2 is FQNNGV. The CDR3 consists of 14 residues. CDR3 sequence (DNA): TGTGCCAGCAGCCGCGGCGGTCGATATGCTCCCCTCCACTTT. It encodes CASSRGGRYAPLHF.

The chain uses TRBV5-5 and TRBJ1-2; 8 nucleotides agree with TRBD1. J gave up 4 bases and V 1 base, and 6 bases lay outside the gene matches. The CDR3 is 15 amino acids. The V gene's germline CDR1 is SGHKS and CDR2 YYEKEE (reference sequence). CDR3 in amino acids: CASSLYQQGVYGYTF. The DNA for the CDR3 is TGTGCCAGCAGCTTGTACCAACAGGGGGTCTATGGCTACACCTTC. The variable domain in full, completed from reference TRBV5-5 and TRBJ1-2, reads DAGVTQSPTHLIKTRGQQVTLRCSPISGHKSVSWYQQVLGQGPQFIFQYYEKEERGRGNFPDRFSARQFPNYSSELNVNALLLGDSALYLCASSLYQQGVYGYTFGSGTRLTVV.

This chain connects TRBV18 to TRBJ2-5; TRBD1 aligns across 7 bases. The CDR3 contains 15 residues. Losses at the gene ends were 0 bases for V and 2 bases for J; bases not matched to a gene: 3. In germline, CDR1 is KGHSH, CDR2 LQKENI. This CDR3 reads CASSPPRQGQETQYF. The CDR3 nucleotides are TGTGCCAGCTCACCACCCCGACAGGGACAAGAGACCCAGTACTTC.

V usage is TRBV4-1 and J usage is TRBJ1-6; unclear D gene. The germline gives CDR1 MGHRA, CDR2 YSYEKL. The ends were cut back, 1 base at V and 5 bases at J, with 9 bases in the middle. This CDR3 spans 15 amino acids. The CDR3 DNA follows: TGCGCCAGCAGCCAAGGAGAAGCAAATAATTCACCCCTCCACTTT. It specifies CASSQGEANNSPLHF.

The chain is built from TRBV7-6 and TRBJ1-6; D is unclear. CDR1 and CDR2 from the germline V gene are SGHVS and FNYEAQ. This CDR3 has 15 residues. The V and J ends lost 1 base and 10 bases respectively, with 14 bases between them. As DNA, the CDR3 is TGTGCCAGCAGCTTAGAGACGAGGCATGGGTCACCCCTCCACTTT. Its translation is CASSLETRHGSPLHF.

The genes are TRBV18 and TRBJ2-5; 11 bases align to TRBD2. The V segment lost 3 bases and the J segment 3 bases; nucleotides outside the gene matches: 6. From germline, CDR1 is KGHSH and CDR2 LQKENI. The CDR3 loop spans 16 amino acids. CDR3 sequence: CASSPFGTSGKETQYF. CDR3 sequence (DNA): TGTGCCAGCTCACCCTTCGGGACTAGCGGTAAAGAGACCCAGTACTTC.

The gene calls are TRBV5-1 and TRBJ2-1, with TRBD1 matching over 9 bases. Losses at the gene ends were 4 bases for V and 7 bases for J; bases not matched to a gene: 9. The CDR3 runs to 15 residues. Germline V lookup: CDR1 SGHRS, CDR2 YFSETQ. The CDR3 region is CASSIRQGVGNEQFF. The DNA of the CDR3 is TGCGCCAGCAGCATTAGACAGGGGGTTGGTAATGAGCAGTTCTTC.

V gene TRBV28 combines with J gene TRBJ1-5; TRBD1 might be the D (5 bases). The CDR3 sequence is 16 residues long. The germline V gene has CDR1 MDHEN and CDR2 SYDVKM. V shed 5 bases and J shed 2 bases, with 16 bases lying between them. This CDR3 is CASSDNLGGGNQPQHF. The DNA for the CDR3 is TGTGCCAGCAGTGATAACCTCGGGGGTGGCAATCAGCCCCAGCATTTT.